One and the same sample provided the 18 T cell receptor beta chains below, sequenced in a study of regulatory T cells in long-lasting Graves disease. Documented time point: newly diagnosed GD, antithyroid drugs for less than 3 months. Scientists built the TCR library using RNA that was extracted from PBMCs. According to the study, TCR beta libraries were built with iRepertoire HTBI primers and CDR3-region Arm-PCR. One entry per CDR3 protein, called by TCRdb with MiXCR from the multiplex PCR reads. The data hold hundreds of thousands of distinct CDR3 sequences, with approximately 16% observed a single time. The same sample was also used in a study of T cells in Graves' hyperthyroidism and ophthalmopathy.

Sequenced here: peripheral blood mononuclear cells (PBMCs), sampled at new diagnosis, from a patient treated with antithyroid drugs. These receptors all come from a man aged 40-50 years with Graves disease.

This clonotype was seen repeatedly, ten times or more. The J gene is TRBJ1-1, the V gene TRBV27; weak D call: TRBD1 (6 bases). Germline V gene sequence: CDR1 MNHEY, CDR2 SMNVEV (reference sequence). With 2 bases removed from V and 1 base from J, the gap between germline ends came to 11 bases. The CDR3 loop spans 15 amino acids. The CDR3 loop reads CASSLLGQPNTEAFF. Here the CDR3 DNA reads TGTGCCAGCAGTTTACTGGGACAACCGAACACTGAAGCTTTCTTT.

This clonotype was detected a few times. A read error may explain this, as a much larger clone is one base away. This chain's CDR3 is CASSSWTKNAGELFF. The CDR3 region has the DNA TGTGCCAGCAGTTCTTGGACGAAAAACGCCGGGGAGCTGTTTTTT. V and J are TRBV28 and TRBJ2-2; D unclear. The V end was cut by 4 bases, the J end by 6 bases, with 15 bases between. CDR1 and CDR2 from the germline V gene are MDHEN and SYDVKM. The length of the CDR3 is 15 residues. The full variable domain, with the rest looked up from reference TRBV28 and TRBJ2-2, is DVKVTQSSRYLVKRTGEKVFLECVQDMDHENMFWYRQDPGLGLRLIYFSYDVKMKEKGDIPEGYSVSREKKERFSLILESASTNQTSMYLCASSSWTKNAGELFFGEGSRLTVL.

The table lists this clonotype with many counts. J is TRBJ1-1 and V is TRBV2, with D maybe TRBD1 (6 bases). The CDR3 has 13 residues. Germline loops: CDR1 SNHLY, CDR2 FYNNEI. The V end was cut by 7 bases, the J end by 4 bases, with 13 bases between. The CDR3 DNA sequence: TGTGCCAGCACCACAGGGAAGGCCACTGAAGCTTTCTTT. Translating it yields CASTTGKATEAFF.

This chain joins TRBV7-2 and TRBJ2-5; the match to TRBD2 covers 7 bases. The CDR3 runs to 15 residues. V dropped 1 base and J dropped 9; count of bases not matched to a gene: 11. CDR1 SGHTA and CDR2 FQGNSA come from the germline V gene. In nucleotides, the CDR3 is TGTGCCAGCAGCTTAGGGGCGGGAGTCTATGATCCCCAGTACTTC. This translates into CASSLGAGVYDPQYF. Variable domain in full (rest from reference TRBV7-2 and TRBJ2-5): GAGVSQSPSNKVTEKGKDVELRCDPISGHTALYWYRQSLGQGLEFLIYFQGNSAPDKSGLPSDRFSAERTGGSVSTLTIQRTQQEDSAVYLCASSLGAGVYDPQYFGPGTRLLVL.

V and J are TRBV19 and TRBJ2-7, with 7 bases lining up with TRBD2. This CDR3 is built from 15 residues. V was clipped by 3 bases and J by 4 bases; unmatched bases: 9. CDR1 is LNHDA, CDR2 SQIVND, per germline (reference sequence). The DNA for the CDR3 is TGTGCCAGTAGTATGGAAGGACTAGGGATTTACGAGCAGTACTTC. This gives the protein CASSMEGLGIYEQYF. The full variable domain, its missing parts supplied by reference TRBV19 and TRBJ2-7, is DGGITQSPKYLFRKEGQNVTLSCEQNLNHDAMYWYRQDPGQGLRLIYYSQIVNDFQKGDIAEGYSVSREKKESFPLTVTSAQKNPTAFYLCASSMEGLGIYEQYFGPGTRLTVT.

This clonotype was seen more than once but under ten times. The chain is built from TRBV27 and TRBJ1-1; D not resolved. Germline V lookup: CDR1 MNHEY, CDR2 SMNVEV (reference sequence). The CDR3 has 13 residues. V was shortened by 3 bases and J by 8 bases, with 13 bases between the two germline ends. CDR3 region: CASSLLRDGEAFF. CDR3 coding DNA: TGTGCCAGCAGTTTGTTGCGTGATGGGGAAGCTTTCTTT.

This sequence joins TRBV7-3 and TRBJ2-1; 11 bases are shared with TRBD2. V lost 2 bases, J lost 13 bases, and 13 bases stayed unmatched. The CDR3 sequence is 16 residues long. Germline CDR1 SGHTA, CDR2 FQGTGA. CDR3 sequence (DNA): TGTGCCAGCAGCTTATCCCTAGCGGGGGGACAAGAGACCCAGTTCTTC. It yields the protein CASSLSLAGGQETQFF.

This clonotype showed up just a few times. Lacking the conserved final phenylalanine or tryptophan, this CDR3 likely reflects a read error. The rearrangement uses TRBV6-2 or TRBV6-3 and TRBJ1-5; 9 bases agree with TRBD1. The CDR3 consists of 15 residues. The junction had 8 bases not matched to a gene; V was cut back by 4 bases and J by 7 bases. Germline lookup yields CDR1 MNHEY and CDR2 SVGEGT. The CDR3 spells CASSSGTGYGQPQHS. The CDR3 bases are TGTGCCAGCAGTTCCGGGACAGGGTATGGCCAGCCCCAGCATTCT.

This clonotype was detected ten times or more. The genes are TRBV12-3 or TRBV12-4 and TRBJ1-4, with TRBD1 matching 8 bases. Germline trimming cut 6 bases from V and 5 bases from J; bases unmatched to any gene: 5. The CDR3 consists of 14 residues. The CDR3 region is CASRPQGGNEKLFF. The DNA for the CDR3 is TGTGCCAGCAGGCCACAGGGGGGGAATGAAAAACTGTTTTTT.

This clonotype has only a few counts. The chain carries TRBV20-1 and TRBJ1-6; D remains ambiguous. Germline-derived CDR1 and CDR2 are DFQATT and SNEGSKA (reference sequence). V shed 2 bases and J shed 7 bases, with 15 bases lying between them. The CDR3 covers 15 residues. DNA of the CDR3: TGCAGTGCTAGAATACTGTCGAAACGGAATTCACCCCTCCACTTT. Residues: CSARILSKRNSPLHF.

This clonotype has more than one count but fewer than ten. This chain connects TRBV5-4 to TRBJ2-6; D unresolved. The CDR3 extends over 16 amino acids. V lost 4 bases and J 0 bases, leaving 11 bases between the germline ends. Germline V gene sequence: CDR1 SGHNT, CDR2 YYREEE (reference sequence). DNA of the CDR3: TGTGCCAGCAGCGCGCATTTTGGCTCTGGGGCCAACGTCCTGACTTTC. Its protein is CASSAHFGSGANVLTF. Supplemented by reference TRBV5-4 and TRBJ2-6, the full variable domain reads ETGVTQSPTHLIKTRGQQVTLRCSSQSGHNTVSWYQQALGQGPQFIFQYYREEENGRGNFPPRFSGLQFPNYSSELNVNALELDDSALYLCASSAHFGSGANVLTFGAGSRLTVL.

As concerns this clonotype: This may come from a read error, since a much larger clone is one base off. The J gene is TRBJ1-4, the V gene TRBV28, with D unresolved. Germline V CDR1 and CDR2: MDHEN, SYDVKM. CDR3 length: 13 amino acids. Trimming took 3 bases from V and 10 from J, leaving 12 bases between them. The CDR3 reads CASSFDNFTKLFF. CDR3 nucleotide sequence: TGTGCCAGCAGTTTCGATAATTTCACAAAACTGTTTTTT.

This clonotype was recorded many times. CDR3 region: CASSRPTGSDTQYF. CDR3 bases: TGTGCCAGCAGCCGCCCGACAGGGTCGGATACGCAGTATTTT. The chain couples TRBV6-2 or TRBV6-3 to TRBJ2-3, with 7 bases aligning to TRBD1. V was clipped by 6 bases and J by 6 bases; unmatched bases: 9. This CDR3 has 14 amino acids. Looked up from germline, CDR1 is MNHEY and CDR2 is SVGEGT.

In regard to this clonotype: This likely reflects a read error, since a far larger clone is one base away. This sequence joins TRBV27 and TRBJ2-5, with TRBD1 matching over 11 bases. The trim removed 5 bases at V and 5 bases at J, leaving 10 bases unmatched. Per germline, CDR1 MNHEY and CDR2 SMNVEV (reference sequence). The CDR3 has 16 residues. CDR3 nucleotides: TGTGCCAGCAGTCGGACAGGGGGCGCCAAGAGGGAGACCCAGTACTTC. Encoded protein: CASSRTGGAKRETQYF.

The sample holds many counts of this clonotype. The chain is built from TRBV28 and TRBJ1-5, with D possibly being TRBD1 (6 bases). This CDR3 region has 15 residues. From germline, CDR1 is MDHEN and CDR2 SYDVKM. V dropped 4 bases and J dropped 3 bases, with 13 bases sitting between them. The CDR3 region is CASSSAGGNNQPQHF. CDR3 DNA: TGTGCCAGCAGTTCTGCGGGGGGCAACAATCAGCCCCAGCATTTT.

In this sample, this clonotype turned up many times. The CDR3 DNA sequence: TGCGCCAGCAGCCAAGCGCCGACAGGGGACAAGTACTTC. The encoded protein is CASSQAPTGDKYF. This chain links TRBV4-1 with TRBJ2-7, with 8 nucleotides matching TRBD1. The CDR3 has 13 amino acids. Germline trimming cut 1 base from V and 11 bases from J; bases unmatched to any gene: 7. CDR1 and CDR2 from the germline V gene are MGHRA and YSYEKL.

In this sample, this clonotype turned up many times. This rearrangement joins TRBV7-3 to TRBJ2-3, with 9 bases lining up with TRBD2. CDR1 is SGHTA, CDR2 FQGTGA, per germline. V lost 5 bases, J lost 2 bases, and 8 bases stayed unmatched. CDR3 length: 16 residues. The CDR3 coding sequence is TGTGCCAGCAGCCAGTTGGGACTAGCTAACACAGATACGCAGTATTTT. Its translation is CASSQLGLANTDTQYF.

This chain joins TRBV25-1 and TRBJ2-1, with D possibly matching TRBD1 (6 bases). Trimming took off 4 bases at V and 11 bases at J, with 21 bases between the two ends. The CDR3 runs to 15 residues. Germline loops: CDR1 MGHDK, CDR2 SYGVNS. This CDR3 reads CASSARLQGWGKQFF. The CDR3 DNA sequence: TGTGCCAGCAGTGCCCGATTACAGGGATGGGGTAAGCAGTTCTTC. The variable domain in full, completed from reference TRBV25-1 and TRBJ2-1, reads EADIYQTPRYLVIGTGKKITLECSQTMGHDKMYWYQQDPGMELHLIHYSYGVNSTEKGDLSSESTVSRIRTEHFPLTLESARPSHTSQYLCASSARLQGWGKQFFGPGTRLTVL.